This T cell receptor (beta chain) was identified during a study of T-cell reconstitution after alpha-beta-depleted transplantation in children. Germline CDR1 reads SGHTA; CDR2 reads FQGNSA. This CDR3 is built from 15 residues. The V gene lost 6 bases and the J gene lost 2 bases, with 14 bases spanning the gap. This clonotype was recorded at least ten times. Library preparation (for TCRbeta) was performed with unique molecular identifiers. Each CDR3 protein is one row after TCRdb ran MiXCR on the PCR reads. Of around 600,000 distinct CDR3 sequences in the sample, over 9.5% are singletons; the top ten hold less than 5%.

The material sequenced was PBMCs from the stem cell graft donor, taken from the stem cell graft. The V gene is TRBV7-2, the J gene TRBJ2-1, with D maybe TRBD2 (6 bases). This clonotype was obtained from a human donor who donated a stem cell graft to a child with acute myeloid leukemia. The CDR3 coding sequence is TGTGCCAGCAGGGGTAGCGGAACCACCTACAATGAGCAGTTCTTC. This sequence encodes CASRGSGTTYNEQFF.